This entry describes one T cell receptor (beta chain). Its specificity is unknown. This sample is part of a study of a mutant IDH1 vaccine in newly diagnosed glioma. The wider study: Vaccinations were initiated 4-6 weeks following radiotherapy alone, or were given together with temozolomide cycles.

The V and J ends lost 5 bases and 3 bases, in that order; junction bases with no gene match: 7. The germline CDR1 and CDR2 sequences are LNHDA and SQIVND (reference sequence). This CDR3 has 15 amino acids. The time point: week 11, during vaccination. Every vaccination contained 300 ug of the mutant IDH1 20-mer peptide and was paired with topical imiquimod. New WHO grade 3 or 4 astrocytomas that were IDH1-mutant and ATRX-lost occurred in the donors. Clones were sequenced by immunoSEQ multiplex PCR, and TCRdb holds only the in-frame ones, with some missing. Of roughly 130,000 clones in the sample, just under 80% were seen once.

The chain has TRBV19 and TRBJ2-1; TRBD1 aligns across 7 bases. This receptor was identified in a man in his forties with glioma. The sample consisted of PBMCs, taken from a glioma patient whose treatment included an IDH1 peptide vaccine. This CDR3 is CASSSQGESYNEQFF. Here the CDR3 DNA reads TGTGCCAGTAGTTCGCAGGGGGAAAGCTACAATGAGCAGTTCTTC.